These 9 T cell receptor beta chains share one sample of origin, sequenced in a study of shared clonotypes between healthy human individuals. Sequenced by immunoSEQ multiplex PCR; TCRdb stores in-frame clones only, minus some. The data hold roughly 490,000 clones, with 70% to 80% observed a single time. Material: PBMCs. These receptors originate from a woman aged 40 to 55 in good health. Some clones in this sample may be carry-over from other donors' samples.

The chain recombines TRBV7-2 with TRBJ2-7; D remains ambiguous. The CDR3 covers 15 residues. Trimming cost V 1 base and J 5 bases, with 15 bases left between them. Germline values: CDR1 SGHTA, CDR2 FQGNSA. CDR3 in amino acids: CASSLEGLGSNEQYF. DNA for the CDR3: TGTGCCAGCAGCTTAGAGGGCTTGGGCTCGAACGAGCAGTACTTC.

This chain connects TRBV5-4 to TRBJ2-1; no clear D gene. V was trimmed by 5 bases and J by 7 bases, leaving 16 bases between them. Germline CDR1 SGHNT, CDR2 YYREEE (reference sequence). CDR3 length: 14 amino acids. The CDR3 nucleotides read TGTGCCAGCAGGTTGATGGCAGCTAGGAATGAGCAGTTCTTC. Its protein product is CASRLMAARNEQFF.

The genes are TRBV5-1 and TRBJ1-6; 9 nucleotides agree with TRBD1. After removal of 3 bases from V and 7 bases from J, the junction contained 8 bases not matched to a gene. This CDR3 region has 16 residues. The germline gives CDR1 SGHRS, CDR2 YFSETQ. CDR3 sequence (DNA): TGCGCCAGCAGCTCAACCGGGACAGGGTTGAATTCACCCCTCCACTTT. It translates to CASSSTGTGLNSPLHF.

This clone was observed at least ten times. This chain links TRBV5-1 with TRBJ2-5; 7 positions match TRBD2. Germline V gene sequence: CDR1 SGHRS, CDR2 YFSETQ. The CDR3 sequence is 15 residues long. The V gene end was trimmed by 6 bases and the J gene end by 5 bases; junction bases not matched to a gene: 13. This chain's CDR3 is CASTNWGGSGETQYF. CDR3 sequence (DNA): TGCGCCAGCACCAATTGGGGCGGGAGTGGGGAGACCCAGTACTTC.

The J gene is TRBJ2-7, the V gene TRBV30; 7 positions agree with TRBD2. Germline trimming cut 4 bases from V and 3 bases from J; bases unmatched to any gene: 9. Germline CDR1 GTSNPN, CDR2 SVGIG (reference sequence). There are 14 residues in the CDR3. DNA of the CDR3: TGTGCCTGGAAGGGAGGGCCTGAGGTCTACGAGCAGTACTTC. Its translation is CAWKGGPEVYEQYF.

CDR3 DNA sequence: TGTGCCAGCAGCTTGGACCACACAGATACGCAGTATTTT. Protein sequence: CASSLDHTDTQYF. The chain combines TRBV11-2 with TRBJ2-3, with D unclear. The CDR3 contains 13 residues. The V gene's germline CDR1 is SGHAT and CDR2 FQNNGV. V shed 3 bases and J shed 2 bases, with 6 bases lying between them.

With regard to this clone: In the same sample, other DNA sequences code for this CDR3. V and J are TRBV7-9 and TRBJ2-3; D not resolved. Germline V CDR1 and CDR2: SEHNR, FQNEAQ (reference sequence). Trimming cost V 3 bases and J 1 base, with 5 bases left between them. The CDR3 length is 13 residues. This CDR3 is CASSFQGTDTQYF. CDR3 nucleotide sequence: TGTGCCAGCAGCTTCCAGGGCACAGATACGCAGTATTTT.

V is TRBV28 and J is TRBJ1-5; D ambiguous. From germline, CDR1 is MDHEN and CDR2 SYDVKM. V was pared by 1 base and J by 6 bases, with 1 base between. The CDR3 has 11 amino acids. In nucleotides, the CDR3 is TGTGCCAGCAGTTTATTTCAGCCCCAGCATTTT. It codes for CASSLFQPQHF.

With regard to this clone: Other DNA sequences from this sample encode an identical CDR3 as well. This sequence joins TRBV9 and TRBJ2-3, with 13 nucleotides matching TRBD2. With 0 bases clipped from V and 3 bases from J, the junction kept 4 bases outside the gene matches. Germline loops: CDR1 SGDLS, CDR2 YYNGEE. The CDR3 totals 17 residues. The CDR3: CASSVGLAGGRTDTQYF. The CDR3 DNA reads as TGTGCCAGCAGCGTAGGACTAGCGGGAGGTCGGACAGATACGCAGTATTTT.